This record covers a single TCR beta chain. The data were taken from a study of blood T cell repertoires in COVID-19. Clones were read by immunoSEQ multiplex PCR, and TCRdb kept only the in-frame ones, dropping some. The sample contains fewer than 200,000 clones, 88% of which appear only once. The study recruited people aged 18 to 89 years across about two dozen US areas. What the recovered Cohort 3 donors had was two negative PCRs, clearance, or symptom resolution. J gave up 0 bases and V 7 bases, and 1 base lay outside the gene matches. CDR1 and CDR2 (germline): LGHDT, YNNKEL (reference sequence). The CDR3 length is 14 residues.

Sequencing input: PBMCs or T cells enriched from blood (not recorded which). V is TRBV3-1 (or the pseudogene TRBV3-2) and J is TRBJ2-1; 9 bases are a match to TRBD2. The source of this sequence is a woman aged 18-29 years who had recovered from COVID-19. CDR3 sequence (DNA): TGTGCCAGCAAGACTAGCGGCTCCTACAATGAGCAGTTCTTC. Its translation: CASKTSGSYNEQFF.